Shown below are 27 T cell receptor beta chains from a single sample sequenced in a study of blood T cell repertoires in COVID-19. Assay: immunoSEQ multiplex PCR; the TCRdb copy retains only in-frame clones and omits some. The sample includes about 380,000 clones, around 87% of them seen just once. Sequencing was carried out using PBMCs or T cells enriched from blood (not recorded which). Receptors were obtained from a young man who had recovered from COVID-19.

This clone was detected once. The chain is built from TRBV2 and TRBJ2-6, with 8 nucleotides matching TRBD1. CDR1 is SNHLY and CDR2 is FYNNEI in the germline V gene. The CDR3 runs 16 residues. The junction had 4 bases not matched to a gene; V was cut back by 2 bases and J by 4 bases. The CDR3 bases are TGTGCCAGCAGTGAACAGGGGGCGTCGGGGGCCAACGTCCTGACTTTC. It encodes CASSEQGASGANVLTF.

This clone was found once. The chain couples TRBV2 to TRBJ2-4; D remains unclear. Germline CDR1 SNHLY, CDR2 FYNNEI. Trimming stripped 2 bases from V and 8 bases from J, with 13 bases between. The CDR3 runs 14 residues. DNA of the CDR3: TGTGCCAGCAGTGAAAGCTCGCTCCGGGACATTCAGTACTTC. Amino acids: CASSESSLRDIQYF.

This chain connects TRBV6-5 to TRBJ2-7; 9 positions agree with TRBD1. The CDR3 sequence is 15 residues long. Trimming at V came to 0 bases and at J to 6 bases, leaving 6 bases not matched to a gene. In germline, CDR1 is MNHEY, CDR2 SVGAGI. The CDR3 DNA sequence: TGTGCCAGCAGTTACTCAGGGACAGGGTCTGGCGAGCAGTACTTC. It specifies CASSYSGTGSGEQYF.

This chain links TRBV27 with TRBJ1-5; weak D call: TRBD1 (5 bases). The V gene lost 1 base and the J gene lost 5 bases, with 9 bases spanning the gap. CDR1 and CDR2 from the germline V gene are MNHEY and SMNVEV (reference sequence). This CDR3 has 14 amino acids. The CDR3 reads CASSLWQGDQPQHF. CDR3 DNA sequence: TGTGCCAGCAGTTTATGGCAGGGTGATCAGCCCCAGCATTTT.

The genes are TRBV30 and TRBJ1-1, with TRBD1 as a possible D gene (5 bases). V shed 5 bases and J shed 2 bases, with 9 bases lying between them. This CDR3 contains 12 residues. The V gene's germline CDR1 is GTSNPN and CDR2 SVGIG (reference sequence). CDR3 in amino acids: CAWDRLNTEAFF. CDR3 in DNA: TGTGCCTGGGACAGACTAAACACTGAAGCTTTCTTT. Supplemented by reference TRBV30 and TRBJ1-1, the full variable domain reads SQTIHQWPATLVQPVGSPLSLECTVEGTSNPNLYWYRQAAGRGLQLLFYSVGIGQISSEVPQNLSASRPQDRQFILSSKKLLLSDSGFYLCAWDRLNTEAFFGQGTRLTVV.

The CDR3 sequence: CASSEWNTGELFF. The CDR3 DNA reads as TGTGCCAGCAGCGAGTGGAACACCGGGGAGCTGTTTTTT. The rearrangement links TRBV11-2 to TRBJ2-2, with D unresolved. V was cut by 5 bases and J by 1 base, with 5 bases left in between. The germline CDR1 and CDR2 sequences are SGHAT and FQNNGV. The CDR3 is 13 residues long.

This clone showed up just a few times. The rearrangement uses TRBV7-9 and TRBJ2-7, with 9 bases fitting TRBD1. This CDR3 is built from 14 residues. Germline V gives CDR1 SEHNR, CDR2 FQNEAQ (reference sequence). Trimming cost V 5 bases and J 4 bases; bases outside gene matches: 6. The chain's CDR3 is CASSVGTGRYEQYF. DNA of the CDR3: TGTGCCAGCAGCGTAGGGACAGGGAGGTACGAGCAGTACTTC.

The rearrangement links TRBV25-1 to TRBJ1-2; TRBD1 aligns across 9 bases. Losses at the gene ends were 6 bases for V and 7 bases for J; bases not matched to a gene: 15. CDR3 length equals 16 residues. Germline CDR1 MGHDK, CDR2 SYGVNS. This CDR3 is CASSGSPGTGTSGYTF. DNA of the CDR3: TGTGCCAGCAGCGGGTCCCCTGGGACAGGGACTAGTGGCTACACCTTC.

DNA for the CDR3: TGTGCCAGCAGTTACTCGCCAGGGCTCGACGAGCAGTACTTC. Its protein is CASSYSPGLDEQYF. The chain is built from TRBV6-5 and TRBJ2-7; D is perhaps TRBD1 (5 bases). The V end lost 0 bases, the J end lost 5 bases, and 11 bases lay between the germline ends. There are 14 residues in the CDR3. Germline V CDR1 and CDR2: MNHEY, SVGAGI.

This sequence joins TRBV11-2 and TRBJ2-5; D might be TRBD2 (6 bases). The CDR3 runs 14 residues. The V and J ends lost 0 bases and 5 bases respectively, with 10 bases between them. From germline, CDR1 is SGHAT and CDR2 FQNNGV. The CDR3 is CASSLEPGGETQYF. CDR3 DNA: TGTGCCAGCAGCTTAGAACCCGGAGGGGAGACCCAGTACTTC.

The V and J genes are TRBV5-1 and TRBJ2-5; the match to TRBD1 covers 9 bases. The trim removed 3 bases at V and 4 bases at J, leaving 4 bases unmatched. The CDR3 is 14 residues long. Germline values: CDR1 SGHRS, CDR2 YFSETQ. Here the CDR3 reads CASSSGQGTETQYF. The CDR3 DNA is TGCGCCAGCAGCTCGGGACAGGGTACAGAGACCCAGTACTTC.

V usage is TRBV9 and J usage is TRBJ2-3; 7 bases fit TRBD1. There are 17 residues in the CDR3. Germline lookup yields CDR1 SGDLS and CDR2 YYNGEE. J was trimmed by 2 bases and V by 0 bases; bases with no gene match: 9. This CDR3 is CASSVEPPGQTTDTQYF. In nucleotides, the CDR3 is TGTGCCAGCAGCGTAGAACCCCCGGGACAGACCACAGATACGCAGTATTTT.

The CDR3 DNA reads TGTGCCAGCAGGGCTAGCGGGGGGGAAGAGACCCAGTACTTC. Translating it yields CASRASGGEETQYF. J is TRBJ2-5 and V is TRBV7-2; TRBD2 aligns across 12 bases. Germline CDR1 and CDR2: SGHTA and FQGNSA. After removal of 6 bases from V and 3 bases from J, the junction contained 2 bases not matched to a gene. The CDR3 is 14 residues long.

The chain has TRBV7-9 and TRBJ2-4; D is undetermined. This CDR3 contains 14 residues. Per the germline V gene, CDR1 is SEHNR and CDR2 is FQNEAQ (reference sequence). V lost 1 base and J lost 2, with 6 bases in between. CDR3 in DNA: TGTGCCAGCAGCTTAGATTCGTCCAAAAACATTCAGTACTTC. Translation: CASSLDSSKNIQYF.

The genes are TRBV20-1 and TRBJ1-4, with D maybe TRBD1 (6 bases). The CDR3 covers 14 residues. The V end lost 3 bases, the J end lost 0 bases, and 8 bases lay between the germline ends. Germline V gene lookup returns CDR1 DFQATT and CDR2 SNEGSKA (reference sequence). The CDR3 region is CSASNRATNEKLFF. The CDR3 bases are TGCAGTGCTAGTAACAGGGCAACTAATGAAAAACTGTTTTTT.

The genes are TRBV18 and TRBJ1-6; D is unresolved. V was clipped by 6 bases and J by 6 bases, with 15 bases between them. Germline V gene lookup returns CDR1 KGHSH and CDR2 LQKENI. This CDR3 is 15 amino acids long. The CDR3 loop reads CASSLARSLNSPLHF. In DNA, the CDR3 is TGTGCCAGCTCGCTCGCGAGGTCTCTTAATTCACCCCTCCACTTT.

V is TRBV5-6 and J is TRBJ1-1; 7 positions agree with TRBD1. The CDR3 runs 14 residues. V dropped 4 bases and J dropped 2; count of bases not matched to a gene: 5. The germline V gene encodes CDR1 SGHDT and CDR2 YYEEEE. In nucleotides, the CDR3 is TGTGCCAGCAGCCCGGGACAGACCAACACTGAAGCTTTCTTT. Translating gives CASSPGQTNTEAFF.

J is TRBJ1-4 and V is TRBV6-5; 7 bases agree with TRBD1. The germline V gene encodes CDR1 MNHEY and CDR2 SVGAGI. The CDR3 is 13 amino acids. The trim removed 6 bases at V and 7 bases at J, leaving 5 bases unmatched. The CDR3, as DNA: TGTGCCAGCAGAGACAGGGCGTCTGAAAAACTGTTTTTT. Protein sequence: CASRDRASEKLFF.

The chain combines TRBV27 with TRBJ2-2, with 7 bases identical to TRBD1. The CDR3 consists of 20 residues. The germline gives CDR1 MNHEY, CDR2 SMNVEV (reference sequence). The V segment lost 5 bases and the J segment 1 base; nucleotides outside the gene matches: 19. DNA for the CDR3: TGTGCCAGCAGTGCCTCCAATCCGGACAGGAACGCAGGGAACACCGGGGAGCTGTTTTTT. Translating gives CASSASNPDRNAGNTGELFF.

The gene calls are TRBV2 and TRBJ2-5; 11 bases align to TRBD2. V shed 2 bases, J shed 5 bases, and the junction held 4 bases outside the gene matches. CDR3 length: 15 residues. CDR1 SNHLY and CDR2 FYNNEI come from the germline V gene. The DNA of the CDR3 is TGTGCCAGCAGTGAAAAACTAGCGGGGGTTGAGACCCAGTACTTC. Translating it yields CASSEKLAGVETQYF.

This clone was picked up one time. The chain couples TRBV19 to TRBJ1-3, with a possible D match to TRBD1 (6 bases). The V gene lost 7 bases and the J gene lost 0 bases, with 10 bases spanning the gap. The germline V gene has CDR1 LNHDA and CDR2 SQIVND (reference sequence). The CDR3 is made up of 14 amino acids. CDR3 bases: TGTGCCAGTACCCGGGGGGCCTCTGGAAACACCATATATTTT. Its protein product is CASTRGASGNTIYF. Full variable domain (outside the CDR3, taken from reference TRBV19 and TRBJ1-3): DGGITQSPKYLFRKEGQNVTLSCEQNLNHDAMYWYRQDPGQGLRLIYYSQIVNDFQKGDIAEGYSVSREKKESFPLTVTSAQKNPTAFYLCASTRGASGNTIYFGEGSWLTVV.

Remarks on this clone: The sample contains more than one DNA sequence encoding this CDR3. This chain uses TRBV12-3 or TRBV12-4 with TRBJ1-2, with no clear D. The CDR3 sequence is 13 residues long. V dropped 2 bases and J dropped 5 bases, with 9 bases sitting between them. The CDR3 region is CASSLSTGYGYTF. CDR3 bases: TGTGCCAGCAGTTTAAGTACGGGGTATGGCTACACCTTC.

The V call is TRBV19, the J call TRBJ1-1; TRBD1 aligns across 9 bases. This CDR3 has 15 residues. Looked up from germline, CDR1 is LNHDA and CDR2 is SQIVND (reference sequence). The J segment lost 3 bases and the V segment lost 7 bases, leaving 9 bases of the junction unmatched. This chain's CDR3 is CASNKPGQGDTEAFF. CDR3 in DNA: TGTGCCAGTAATAAACCGGGACAGGGTGACACTGAAGCTTTCTTT.

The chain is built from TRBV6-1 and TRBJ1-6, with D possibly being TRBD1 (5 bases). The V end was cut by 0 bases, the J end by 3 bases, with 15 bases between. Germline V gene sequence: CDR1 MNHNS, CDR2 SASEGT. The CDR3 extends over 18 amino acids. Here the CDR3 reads CASSEAGNRRNYNSPLHF. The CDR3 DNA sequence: TGTGCCAGCAGTGAAGCTGGAAACAGGCGTAACTATAATTCACCCCTCCACTTT.

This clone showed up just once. Here the CDR3 reads CASRDREVSPLHF. The CDR3 bases are TGTGCCAGCAGAGACAGGGAGGTTTCACCCCTCCACTTT. V gene TRBV6-6 combines with J gene TRBJ1-6, with 7 bases fitting TRBD1. Germline CDR1 is MNHNY and CDR2 is SVGAGI (reference sequence). The length of the CDR3 is 13 residues. Germline trimming cut 6 bases from V and 9 bases from J; bases unmatched to any gene: 5.

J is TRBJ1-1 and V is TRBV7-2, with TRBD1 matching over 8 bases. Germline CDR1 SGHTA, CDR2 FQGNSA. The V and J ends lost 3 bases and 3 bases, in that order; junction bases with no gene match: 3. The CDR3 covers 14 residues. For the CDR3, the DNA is TGTGCCAGCAGCTTCATACAGGGGGACACTGAAGCTTTCTTT. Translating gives CASSFIQGDTEAFF.

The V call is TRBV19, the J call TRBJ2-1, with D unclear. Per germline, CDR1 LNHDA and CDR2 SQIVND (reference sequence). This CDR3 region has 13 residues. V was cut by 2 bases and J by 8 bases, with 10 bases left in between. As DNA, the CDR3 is TGTGCCAGTAGTATACTAGATCGGGATGAGCAGTTCTTC. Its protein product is CASSILDRDEQFF.